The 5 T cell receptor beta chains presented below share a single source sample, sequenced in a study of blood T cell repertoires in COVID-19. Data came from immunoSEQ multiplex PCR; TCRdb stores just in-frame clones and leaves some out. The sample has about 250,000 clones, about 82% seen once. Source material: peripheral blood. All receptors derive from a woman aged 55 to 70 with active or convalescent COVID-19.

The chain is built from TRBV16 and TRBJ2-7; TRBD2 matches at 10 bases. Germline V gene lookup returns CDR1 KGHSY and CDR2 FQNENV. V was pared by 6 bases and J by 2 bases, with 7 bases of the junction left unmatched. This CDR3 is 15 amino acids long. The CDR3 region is CASSRLAGPTYEQYF. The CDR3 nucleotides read TGTGCCAGCAGTCGACTAGCGGGTCCGACCTACGAGCAGTACTTC.

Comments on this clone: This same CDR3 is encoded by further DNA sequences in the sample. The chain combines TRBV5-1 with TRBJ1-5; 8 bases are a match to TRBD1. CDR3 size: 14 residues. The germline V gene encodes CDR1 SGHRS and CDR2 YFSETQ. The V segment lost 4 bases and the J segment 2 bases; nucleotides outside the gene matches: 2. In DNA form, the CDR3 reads TGCGCCAGCAGCCCGACAGGGGGCAATCAGCCCCAGCATTTT. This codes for CASSPTGGNQPQHF.

The CDR3 sequence is CASSLAEYTEAFF. Written as DNA, the CDR3 is TGTGCCAGCAGCTTAGCCGAGTACACTGAAGCTTTCTTT. The chain links TRBV11-2 to TRBJ1-1; no clear D gene. Germline values: CDR1 SGHAT, CDR2 FQNNGV. The CDR3 extends over 13 amino acids. Trimming shortened V by 1 base and J by 3 bases, and 6 bases separated the two germline ends.

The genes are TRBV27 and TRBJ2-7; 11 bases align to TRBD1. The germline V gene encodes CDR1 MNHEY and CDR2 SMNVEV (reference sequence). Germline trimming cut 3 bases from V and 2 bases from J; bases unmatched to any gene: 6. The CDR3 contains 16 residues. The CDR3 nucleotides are TGTGCCAGCAGTTTGAAGGGACAGGGGGGGCCCTACGAGCAGTACGTC. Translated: CASSLKGQGGPYEQYV.

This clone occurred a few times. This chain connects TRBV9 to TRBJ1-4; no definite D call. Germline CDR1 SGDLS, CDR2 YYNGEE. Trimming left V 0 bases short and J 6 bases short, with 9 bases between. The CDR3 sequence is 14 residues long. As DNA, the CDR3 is TGTGCCAGCAGCGTAGGGCAGGACTATGAAAAACTGTTTTTT. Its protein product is CASSVGQDYEKLFF.